Each of the 11 T cell receptor beta chains below was sequenced from the same sample in a study of TIL therapy for anti-PD-1-resistant metastatic lung cancer. This sample's time point: pre-treatment sample, taken before nivolumab and TIL therapy. Pleural nodules or supraclavicular lymph nodes made up most of the excised metastases sampled. Sequencing used immunoSEQ v3. Sequenced by immunoSEQ multiplex PCR; TCRdb stores in-frame clones only, minus some. The sample shows approximately 92,000 clones, about two thirds of them seen only once. The sequencing here drew on tumor tissue, taken at baseline. The receptors shown here come from a person between 25 and 80 years old with non-small cell lung cancer.

This chain links TRBV18 with TRBJ2-2; no definite D call. Germline values: CDR1 KGHSH, CDR2 LQKENI. V lost 1 base and J lost 5, with 2 bases in between. The CDR3 spans 12 residues. The CDR3 DNA reads TGTGCCAGCTCACCACAAACCGGGGAGCTGTTTTTT. This encodes CASSPQTGELFF.

The chain has TRBV28 and TRBJ2-1; TRBD1 is a possible D gene (5 bases). The V gene lost 9 bases and the J gene lost 3 bases, with 12 bases spanning the gap. The V gene's germline CDR1 is MDHEN and CDR2 SYDVKM. This CDR3 has 13 residues. The CDR3 region has the DNA TGTGCCAGTTTGAGGCAGGGCTACAATGAGCAGTTCTTC. Translated: CASLRQGYNEQFF.

This rearrangement joins TRBV7-2 to TRBJ2-5; D gene ambiguous. Between the trimmed V and J ends, which lost 4 bases and 4 bases, there was a span of 10 bases. CDR1 is SGHTA and CDR2 is FQGNSA in the germline V gene. CDR3 size: 13 residues. As DNA, the CDR3 is TGTGCCAGCAGCTCGGGCCTTGGAGAGACCCAGTACTTC. Its protein product is CASSSGLGETQYF.

V is TRBV6-2 or TRBV6-3 and J is TRBJ1-1; TRBD1 is a possible D gene (5 bases). V lost 2 bases to trimming and J lost 9 bases, with 10 bases between them. Germline V gene data show CDR1 as MNHEY and CDR2 as SVGEGT. This CDR3 region has 12 residues. CDR3 sequence (DNA): TGTGCCAGCAGTTACGGGGGAGCCCAAGCTTTCTTT. This sequence encodes CASSYGGAQAFF.

Notes on this clone: Sequence at one end of the junction differs from germline and may be a read error. V usage is TRBV18 and J usage is TRBJ1-2; 8 bases align to TRBD1. From germline, CDR1 is KGHSH and CDR2 LQKENI. The CDR3 is 13 amino acids. The CDR3 is CVSSRTGKYGYTF. The CDR3 DNA sequence: TGTGTCAGCTCTAGGACAGGGAAGTATGGCTACACCTTC. The whole variable domain, filled in from reference TRBV18 and TRBJ1-2, reads NAGVMQNPRHLVRRRGQEARLRCSPMKGHSHVYWYRQLPEEGLKFMVYLQKENIIDESGMPKERFSAEFPKEGPSILRIQQVVRGDSAAYFCVSSRTGKYGYTFGSGTRLTVV.

V and J are TRBV27 and TRBJ2-1; TRBD2 agrees at 12 bases. The V gene end was trimmed by 2 bases and the J gene end by 7 bases; junction bases not matched to a gene: 12. CDR3 length: 18 amino acids. The V gene's germline CDR1 is MNHEY and CDR2 SMNVEV (reference sequence). The CDR3 sequence: CASSLRLAGVKFGNEQFF. CDR3 nucleotide sequence: TGTGCCAGCAGTTTAAGACTAGCGGGAGTTAAGTTTGGGAATGAGCAGTTCTTC.

This clone was counted between two and nine times. This chain uses TRBV3-1 (or the pseudogene TRBV3-2) with TRBJ2-6; no definite D call. This CDR3 comprises 14 residues. V lost 0 bases to trimming and J lost 2 bases, with 2 bases between them. Germline CDR1 reads LGHDT; CDR2 reads YNNKEL (reference sequence). Here the CDR3 DNA reads TGTGCCAGCAGCCAAGAGGCTGGGGCCAACGTCCTGACTTTC. Translating it yields CASSQEAGANVLTF.

In this sample, this clone turned up once. The V gene is TRBV11-2, the J gene TRBJ2-7, with D possibly matching TRBD1 (6 bases). Trimming shortened V by 8 bases and J by 0 bases, and 14 bases separated the two germline ends. The CDR3 is 14 amino acids. Per germline, CDR1 SGHAT and CDR2 FQNNGV. The CDR3 DNA sequence: TGTGCCAGCCGTCTGATGGACAGCTCCTACGAGCAGTACTTC. Its translation: CASRLMDSSYEQYF.

This clone was counted only a few times. The V gene is TRBV11-1, the J gene TRBJ2-1; 9 nucleotides line up with TRBD2. Per the germline V gene, CDR1 is SGHAT and CDR2 is FQDESV (reference sequence). V was pared by 3 bases and J by 7 bases, with 4 bases of the junction left unmatched. This CDR3 is 14 amino acids long. The CDR3 sequence is CASSLLAGANEQFF. CDR3 DNA sequence: TGTGCCAGCAGCTTGTTAGCGGGAGCGAATGAGCAGTTCTTC.

The chain combines TRBV30 with TRBJ2-3; 11 bases are shared with TRBD2. This CDR3 has 15 residues. Germline loops: CDR1 GTSNPN, CDR2 SVGIG (reference sequence). With V trimmed by 2 bases and J by 2 bases, 3 bases remained unmatched. CDR3 sequence reads: CAWSLLAGDTDTQYF. The CDR3 DNA reads TGTGCCTGGAGTTTACTAGCGGGGGACACAGATACGCAGTATTTT. Variable domain in full (rest from reference TRBV30 and TRBJ2-3): SQTIHQWPATLVQPVGSPLSLECTVEGTSNPNLYWYRQAAGRGLQLLFYSVGIGQISSEVPQNLSASRPQDRQFILSSKKLLLSDSGFYLCAWSLLAGDTDTQYFGPGTRLTVL.

This rearrangement joins TRBV7-2 to TRBJ2-5, with 11 bases that match TRBD2. CDR1 is SGHTA and CDR2 is FQGNSA in the germline V gene. Trimming removed 6 bases from V and 5 bases from J; junction bases left unmatched: 5. The CDR3 loop spans 14 amino acids. This CDR3 is CASRLSGGAETQYF. The CDR3 coding sequence is TGTGCCAGCAGACTTAGCGGGGGGGCTGAGACCCAGTACTTC.